The rows below give T cell receptor beta chains drawn from one sample of a study of OX40 agonist ivuxolimab in advanced cancers. The data were produced by immunoSEQ multiplex PCR, yet TCRdb's version contains in-frame clones alone and is incomplete. The sample consists of about 83,000 clones, under 90% of them appearing once. The starting material was CD4+ or CD8+ T cells sorted from blood, obtained in a trial of the OX40 agonist ivuxolimab. These receptors originate from an adult with an advanced solid tumor such as melanoma, head and neck, liver or kidney cancer. Both conserved end residues are part of each CDR3. A D gene is named only where the DNA matches it firmly. Not every row has a clone size; where given, it reads once, few, many or a size class.

J gene,D gene,V gene,clone size,CDR3 protein,CDR3 DNA
TRBJ1-3,.,TRBV28,.,CASSLGRLREDTIYF,TGTGCCAGCAGCCTGGGACGCCTAAGGGAAGACACCATATATTTT
TRBJ2-7,.,TRBV13,few,CASSLGARAEEQYF,TGTGCCAGCAGCTTAGGAGCTAGGGCGGAGGAGCAGTACTTC
TRBJ1-1,.,TRBV28,.,CASRTANTEAFF,TGTGCCAGCAGGACGGCGAACACTGAAGCTTTCTTT
TRBJ2-2,.,TRBV9,.,CASSVGGSYTGELFF,TGTGCCAGCAGCGTAGGTGGGAGCTACACCGGGGAGCTGTTTTTT
TRBJ1-4,.,TRBV11-2,.,CASSLGAGAANEKLFF,TGTGCCAGCAGCTTAGGGGCGGGAGCGGCTAATGAAAAACTGTTTTTT
TRBJ1-2,.,TRBV6-1,.,CASSEGNYGYTF,TGTGCCAGCAGTGAAGGTAACTATGGCTACACCTTC
TRBJ1-6,TRBD1,TRBV6-1,.,CASISDRSNSPLHF,TGTGCCAGCATCTCGGACAGGAGTAATTCACCCCTCCACTTT
TRBJ1-3,.,TRBV4-1,.,CASSQDRSGRGSSGNTIYF,TGCGCCAGCAGCCAAGATCGCTCGGGCCGCGGGTCGTCTGGAAACACCATATATTTT
TRBJ2-2,.,TRBV5-6,.,CASSLGFGGNAGELFF,TGTGCCAGCAGCTTGGGTTTTGGGGGCAATGCCGGGGAGCTGTTTTTT
TRBJ1-1,.,TRBV18,.,CASSPARYSMNTEAFF,TGTGCCAGCTCACCAGCACGTTACTCAATGAACACTGAAGCTTTCTTT